This T cell receptor beta chain came from a study of cytomegalovirus exposure and HLA in healthy donors. The PCR contained 60 Vbeta and 13 Jbeta primers. Sequencing was performed with immunoSEQ multiplex PCR; in TCRdb, only in-frame clones are kept and a portion is missing. The data show 110,000 to 150,000 clones, over 75% seen once. CDR1 and CDR2 from the germline V gene are SNHLY and FYNNEI. The CDR3 length is 12 residues. V gave up 6 bases and J gave up 0 bases, with 6 bases separating them. The chain employs TRBV2 and TRBJ2-7; D gene uncertain. The origin of this receptor is a young woman in good health and CMV-seronegative. The sequenced sample consisted of PBMCs. The CDR3 reads CASSTSSYEQYF. The CDR3 DNA sequence: TGTGCCAGCAGCACGAGCTCCTACGAGCAGTACTTC.